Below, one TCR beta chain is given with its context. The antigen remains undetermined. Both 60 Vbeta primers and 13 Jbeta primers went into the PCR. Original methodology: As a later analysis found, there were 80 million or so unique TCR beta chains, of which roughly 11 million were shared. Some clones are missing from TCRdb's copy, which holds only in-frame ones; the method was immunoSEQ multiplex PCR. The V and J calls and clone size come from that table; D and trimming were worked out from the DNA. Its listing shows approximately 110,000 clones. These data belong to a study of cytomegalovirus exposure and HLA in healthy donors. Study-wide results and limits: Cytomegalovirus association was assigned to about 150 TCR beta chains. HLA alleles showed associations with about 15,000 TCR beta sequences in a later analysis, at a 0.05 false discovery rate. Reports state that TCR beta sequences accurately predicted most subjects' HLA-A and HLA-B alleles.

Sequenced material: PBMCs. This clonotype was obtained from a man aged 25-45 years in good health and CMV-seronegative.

Here the CDR3 DNA reads TGTGCCAGCAGCGCCCCCGAGGGATCTACTAATGAAAAACTGTTTTTT. Amino acids: CASSAPEGSTNEKLFF. The chain has TRBV7-9 and TRBJ1-4; D is unresolved. CDR3 length: 16 residues. Germline V gene data show CDR1 as SEHNR and CDR2 as FQNEAQ (reference sequence). Trimming cost V 5 bases and J 2 bases, with 15 bases left between them.